Shown below are 15 T cell receptor beta chains from a single sample sequenced in a study of vaccination effects on CD4 cells after COVID-19. Expansion with viral peptide pools was applied to antigen-specific CD4+ T cells by the ViraFEST assay prior to sequencing. The culture ran for roughly ten days before CD4+ T cells were isolated. PCR confirmed that the person was infected with SARS-CoV-2 between March and December 2020. What these receptors recognize is not known. Profiled with immunoSEQ multiplex PCR; TCRdb holds only in-frame clones, not every one. This sample has around 19,000 clones, with just under 75% found just once. This specimen was CD4+ T cells from PBMCs cultured with a peptide pool, taken before COVID-19 vaccination. The receptors derive from a human donor who had a prior SARS-CoV-2 infection.

CDR3 region: CASSFRVLPGYGYTF. The DNA for the CDR3 is TGTGCCAGCAGCTTCCGGGTCCTTCCTGGCTATGGCTACACCTTC. This rearrangement joins TRBV7-2 to TRBJ1-2, with D unresolved. CDR1 is SGHTA, CDR2 FQGNSA, per germline. The CDR3 runs to 15 residues. V was clipped by 3 bases and J by 4 bases, with 15 bases between them.

This chain connects TRBV3-1 (or the pseudogene TRBV3-2) to TRBJ2-3, with D unclear. Trimming shortened V by 6 bases and J by 1 base, and 8 bases separated the two germline ends. CDR1 LGHDT and CDR2 YNNKEL come from the germline V gene (reference sequence). This CDR3 comprises 13 residues. The CDR3 loop is CASRPSGTDTQYF. The CDR3 nucleotides are TGTGCCAGCAGGCCGTCTGGCACAGATACGCAGTATTTT.

The rearrangement links TRBV12-2 to TRBJ2-3; TRBD2 is the table's D call, not checked against the DNA. TRBV12-2 is noted as a pseudogene. The CDR3 totals 19 residues. The CDR3 is CASRPQRIAGGSSTDTQYF. As DNA, the CDR3 is TGTGCAAGTCGCCCCCAGAGGATAGCGGGAGGCTCTAGCACAGATACGCAGTATTTT.

The chain joins TRBV7-9 to TRBJ2-7, with D tentatively TRBD1 (6 bases). Germline V gives CDR1 SEHNR, CDR2 FQNEAQ (reference sequence). Deletions cut 5 bases from V and 6 bases from J, with 14 bases between. The CDR3 is 13 amino acids. CDR3 in DNA: TGTGCCAGCAGCGCCGAACAGGGTACCGAGCAGTACTTC. Protein: CASSAEQGTEQYF.

V and J are TRBV5-1 and TRBJ1-6; D unresolved. Trimming stripped 4 bases from V and 8 bases from J, with 10 bases between. Germline lookup yields CDR1 SGHRS and CDR2 YFSETQ. The CDR3 totals 13 residues. The CDR3 loop reads CASSPLGYSPLHF. The DNA for the CDR3 is TGCGCCAGCAGCCCCTTAGGGTATTCACCCCTCCACTTT.

The rearrangement links TRBV12-3 or TRBV12-4 to TRBJ2-5; D is uncertain. Trimming removed 6 bases from V and 4 bases from J, with 9 bases in between. The CDR3 consists of 12 residues. In DNA form, the CDR3 reads TGTGCCAGCAGCTCTTATGGAGAGACCCAGTACTTC. Translating gives CASSSYGETQYF.

The chain couples TRBV20-1 to TRBJ2-7; D may be TRBD1 or TRBD2 (6 bases each). CDR1 is DFQATT and CDR2 is SNEGSKA in the germline V gene (reference sequence). This CDR3 has 12 residues. V was cut by 3 bases and J by 4 bases, with 10 bases left in between. The CDR3 DNA reads as TGCAGTGCTAGTCAGGGGAGGTACGAGCAGTACTTC. Translation: CSASQGRYEQYF.

This clone was detected only a few times. The chain recombines TRBV18 with TRBJ2-1; no firm D call. V was trimmed by 3 bases and J by 4 bases, leaving 10 bases between them. CDR1 and CDR2 from the germline V gene are KGHSH and LQKENI. The CDR3 spans 14 residues. The CDR3 DNA reads as TGTGCCAGCTCACCGGGGTCTCCATACAATGAGCAGTTCTTC. As protein: CASSPGSPYNEQFF. Filled out from reference TRBV18 and TRBJ2-1, the complete variable domain reads NAGVMQNPRHLVRRRGQEARLRCSPMKGHSHVYWYRQLPEEGLKFMVYLQKENIIDESGMPKERFSAEFPKEGPSILRIQQVVRGDSAAYFCASSPGSPYNEQFFGPGTRLTVL.

The gene calls are TRBV20-1 and TRBJ1-2; D is uncertain. The germline V and J ends were trimmed by 5 bases and 4 bases, with 8 bases remaining between them. In germline, CDR1 is DFQATT, CDR2 SNEGSKA (reference sequence). CDR3 length equals 11 residues. The CDR3 DNA follows: TGCAGTGCTCAGGACTCCTATGGCTACACCTTC. Encoded protein: CSAQDSYGYTF.

This sequence joins TRBV18 and TRBJ2-2; D is perhaps TRBD1 (5 bases). V was trimmed by 4 bases and J by 6 bases, leaving 21 bases between them. The CDR3 totals 17 residues. The germline gives CDR1 KGHSH, CDR2 LQKENI. The chain's CDR3 is CASSRAQTATAPGELFF. DNA for the CDR3: TGTGCCAGCTCACGCGCCCAGACAGCGACGGCACCCGGGGAGCTGTTTTTT.

This chain connects TRBV29-1 to TRBJ2-1, with 8 bases aligning to TRBD2. V was clipped by 7 bases and J by 8 bases; unmatched bases: 16. This CDR3 is built from 15 residues. Germline V gene sequence: CDR1 SQVTM, CDR2 ANQGSEA. CDR3 sequence: CSAGRGSGALDEQFF. DNA for the CDR3: TGCAGCGCCGGCCGGGGTAGCGGGGCTCTGGATGAGCAGTTCTTC.

The chain is built from TRBV5-4 and TRBJ2-7; unclear D gene. Germline lookup yields CDR1 SGHNT and CDR2 YYREEE (reference sequence). The CDR3 covers 14 residues. Trimming left V 0 bases short and J 6 bases short, with 13 bases between. The CDR3 region has the DNA TGTGCCAGCAGCTTGGAACTTAGCTCCAGCGAGCAGTACTTC. Translated: CASSLELSSSEQYF. Variable domain in full (rest from reference TRBV5-4 and TRBJ2-7): ETGVTQSPTHLIKTRGQQVTLRCSSQSGHNTVSWYQQALGQGPQFIFQYYREEENGRGNFPPRFSGLQFPNYSSELNVNALELDDSALYLCASSLELSSSEQYFGPGTRLTVT.

The V and J genes are TRBV4-2 and TRBJ2-6; no clear D gene. Trimming removed 7 bases from V and 4 bases from J, with 11 bases in between. The CDR3 is made up of 14 amino acids. Germline V lookup: CDR1 LGHNA, CDR2 YNFKEQ. CDR3 in amino acids: CASNARAGANVLTF. Here the CDR3 DNA reads TGTGCCAGCAACGCAAGGGCCGGGGCCAACGTCCTGACTTTC.

The chain links TRBV5-8 to TRBJ1-2; possibly TRBD1 for D (6 bases). The germline V gene encodes CDR1 SGHTS and CDR2 YDEGEE. There are 12 residues in the CDR3. Trimming cost V 1 base and J 7 bases, with 8 bases left between them. CDR3 bases: TGTGCCAGCAGCTTGACAGGGCTTGGCTACACCTTC. Its translation: CASSLTGLGYTF.

The rearrangement joins TRBV6-5 to TRBJ2-3; 7 bases match TRBD2. This CDR3 is 15 amino acids long. Trimming at V came to 6 bases and at J to 2 bases, leaving 8 bases not matched to a gene. CDR1 is MNHEY, CDR2 SVGAGI, per germline. The CDR3, as DNA: TGTGCCAGCAGGAGCCGACTAGCCGTCACAGATACGCAGTATTTT. Its protein is CASRSRLAVTDTQYF.